The entry that follows covers one T cell receptor beta chain sequence. This clone was seen just once. The target of this receptor is not known. Base qualities are missing; no much larger clone stands one base away. CDR1 SEHNR and CDR2 FQNEAQ were looked up in the germline V gene (reference sequence). V is clipped by 2 bases and J by 3 bases, and the sequence between their germline boundaries is 11 bases long. Reading from cysteine to phenylalanine, the CDR3 counts 14 amino acids. Kept here is only the CDR3 DNA, which spans 42 bases and is read in frame from base 1. Using the deep immunoSEQ assay, TCR CDR3 regions were amplified from genomic DNA by multiplex PCR. Extracted genomic DNA from each cell subset was spread evenly across all wells of several immunoSEQ 96-well plates, with each plate serving as a replicate. For sorted subsets, roughly 200 ng genomic DNA, equal to 30,000 or so T cell genomes, was loaded into each replicate PCR. The purified libraries were quantified using a Qubit 3.0 fluorometer, sized with a Bioanalyzer 2100, and then quantified again using the KAPA Library Quantification kit. A separate single-read 150-cycle Illumina NextSeq 550 flow cell was used to sequence each immunoSEQ 96-well plate. From the authors' description of their analysis: Because only junctional sequences without quality scores were contained in the immunoSEQ output, filtering matching that applied to full-length reads could not be performed. Sequences were annotated with PyIR, a Python wrapper for IgBLAST v1.9, using IMGT germline references to assign V/J genes and CDR3. Reads with weak V/J assignments (E-value above 1e-6), missing CDR3, stop codons, out-of-frame junctions, or ambiguous translated residues were removed. V3J clonotypes were defined as sequences sharing an identical inferred V gene, J gene, and CDR3 amino acid sequence. Percentage overlap between repertoires was computed as shared unique clonotypes divided by the size of the smaller repertoire. Richness of each repertoire was evaluated using RTK rarefaction, the Chao1 estimator, and Recon v2.1 estimates of unobserved clonotypes. For all TCRbeta clonotypes obtained by the gDNA method from four donors, generation probabilities were computed with OLGA. TCRdb took this table from immuneACCESS and kept in-frame rearrangements with V and J called. Such tables lack part of the clones; where checked against another copy, unresolved V genes explain under half of the gap, and the rest is unexplained. V and J calls and clone size come straight from that table; D and trimming were deduced from the DNA. In this sample the table shows about 2.3 million clones, around 92% of which occur a single time. Together, the top ten hold 0.3% to 0.45% of the sample.

The donors were healthy, HIV-negative adults who had no recently reported acute infections or vaccinations. Every donor was a Caucasian adult residing in Nashville, Tennessee, USA. CD4+ T cells were enriched by magnetic negative selection, after which naive cells were positively selected on CD45RA and the negative fraction was taken as the memory subset. After blood collection by leukapheresis, PBMCs were isolated using Ficoll-Histopaque density gradient centrifugation and then cryopreserved in the vapor phase of liquid nitrogen. Purity and quantity of every magnetically sorted T cell population were checked by analytical flow cytometry. Genomic DNA was isolated from every sorted fraction and measured by UV absorbance on a Nanodrop 2000c. This entry belongs to a study of shared clonotypes between healthy human individuals (dated by TCRdb to the early 2020s). A note on the overall study: The cohort included a few men and two women between 18 and 49 years of age. For each donor, three plates each were used for CD4 naive and CD4 memory, two plates were used for CD8 naive, and one plate was used for CD8 memory. Blood TCR repertoires of a handful of healthy adults were deeply sequenced to estimate repertoire size and the extent of clonotype sharing between individuals. Different laboratories and diverse techniques were used to prepare libraries and sequence TCR repertoires, to increase sequencing depth and limit assay-specific biases. Leukapheresis yielded between about 0.9 and 9.5 billion PBMCs per donor.

The study at large found these results: Estimated clonotype richness was generally larger for naive than for memory subsets. Because the study included only a small number of donors, the genetic and exposure-history diversity represented was limited. Roughly 5% of naive CD4, 3.5% of naive CD8, roughly 2.4% of memory CD4, and less than 0.45% of memory CD8 clonotypes were shared across several donors. Pairwise subsampling led to the expectation that sequencing depth would affect the degree of clonotype sharing among donors. Even with the large sequencing depth, rarefaction of the sorted-subset datasets indicated that sequencing was incomplete. Higher generation probabilities were observed for clonotypes shared by all four sorted-subset donors than for non-shared clonotypes. Sampling was restricted to blood, and TCR repertoires in tissue are likely to differ from TCR repertoires in blood.

The chain joins TRBV7-9 to TRBJ2-7; TRBD2 is possibly the D segment (6 matching bases). The TCR sequence derives from a man between 18 and 29 years old in good health. Some clones in this sample may be carry-over from other donors' samples. Material: naive CD4+ T cells from PBMCs. The cell subset or site tag for this specimen amounts to: CD45RA+ positively selected. The CDR3 corresponds to CASSLTGEDYEQYF. The nucleotide sequence reads TGTGCCAGCAGCTTAACGGGAGAGGACTACGAGCAGTACTTC.